These T cell receptor beta chains were read from a single sample in a study of neurological immune-mediated disorders. From the 5' RACE reads, TCRdb called clonotypes with MiXCR, one entry per CDR3 protein. The sample shows about 49,000 distinct CDR3 sequences, 8% to 9% of them seen only once. The material sequenced was PBMCs. These receptors were obtained from a woman aged 40 to 49 in good health. CDR3s include the opening cysteine and the closing phenylalanine or tryptophan. D genes are given only for firm matches. Part of the rows lack a size; the others show once, few, many or a class for expanded clones.

v_gene,j_gene,abundance,d_gene,CDR3aa,CDR3nt
TRBV6-1,TRBJ1-5,many,TRBD1,CASSDDRGRTGNQPQHF,TGTGCCAGCAGTGACGACAGGGGGCGAACGGGCAATCAGCCCCAGCATTTT
TRBV27,TRBJ2-1,many,NA,CASRWDARNPEQFF,TGTGCCAGCAGATGGGACGCGCGAAACCCTGAGCAGTTCTTC
TRBV6-5,TRBJ1-6,many,NA,CASSYSWTAYNSPLHF,TGTGCCAGCAGTTACTCCTGGACAGCTTATAATTCACCCCTCCACTTT
TRBV15,TRBJ1-1,many,NA,CATSRDKGAEAFF,TGTGCCACCAGCAGAGATAAGGGCGCTGAAGCTTTCTTT
TRBV6-5,TRBJ2-7,many,NA,CASNRGNRLLSEQYF,TGTGCCAGCAATCGGGGTAACAGGTTACTCTCCGAGCAGTACTTC
TRBV12-5,TRBJ2-5,many,TRBD2,CASGPGLAGVQETQYF,TGTGCTAGTGGCCCCGGACTAGCGGGAGTCCAAGAGACCCAGTACTTC
TRBV20-1,TRBJ2-7,few,NA,CSAAGVLPYEQYF,TGCAGTGCCGCAGGGGTGCTTCCCTACGAGCAGTACTTC
TRBV6-5,TRBJ2-1,many,TRBD2,CASSYSSTSGSRGEQFF,TGTGCCAGCAGTTACTCGAGCACTAGCGGGAGTAGGGGTGAGCAGTTCTTC
TRBV7-2,TRBJ2-6,many,NA,CASSLEGTRSGANVLTF,TGTGCCAGCAGCTTAGAGGGGACACGTTCTGGGGCCAACGTCCTGACTTTC
TRBV12-3/TRBV12-4,TRBJ2-1,many,NA,CASSLLGSGYYNEQFF,TGTGCCAGCAGCCTTCTGGGCAGCGGATACTACAATGAGCAGTTCTTC
TRBV24-1,TRBJ2-7,many,NA,CATSEGQGPLREQYF,TGTGCCACCAGTGAGGGGCAGGGGCCCCTACGCGAGCAGTACTTC
TRBV7-2,TRBJ2-1,many,NA,CASSAMGMWGQFF,TGTGCCAGCAGCGCCATGGGTATGTGGGGGCAGTTCTTC
TRBV11-2,TRBJ2-3,many,TRBD1,CASSTGTADTQYF,TGTGCCAGCAGTACCGGGACAGCAGATACGCAGTATTTT
TRBV3-1,TRBJ2-7,many,NA,CASSNSDFPSYEQYF,TGTGCCAGCAGCAACTCGGACTTCCCCTCCTACGAGCAGTACTTC
TRBV4-2,TRBJ2-5,many,NA,CASSQDGGSKETQYF,TGTGCCAGCAGCCAAGATGGAGGATCCAAAGAGACCCAGTACTTC
TRBV5-1,TRBJ2-3,many,TRBD1,CASSVTGTGGRTDTQYF,TGCGCCAGCAGCGTAACCGGGACAGGGGGCAGGACAGATACGCAGTATTTT
TRBV20-1,TRBJ1-1,many,NA,CSGKSHRLNTEAFF,TGCAGTGGGAAGTCGCACAGGCTGAACACTGAAGCTTTCTTT
TRBV5-1,TRBJ2-7,many,TRBD2,CASSLSGTTYEQYF,TGCGCCAGCAGCTTGAGCGGGACCACCTACGAGCAGTACTTC
TRBV18,TRBJ2-5,many,NA,CASSPPSRGRGETQYF,TGTGCCAGCTCACCACCGTCCCGGGGGCGCGGAGAGACCCAGTACTTC
TRBV5-5,TRBJ2-2,many,TRBD1,CASSLAGWGQGTGELFF,TGTGCCAGCAGCTTGGCCGGTTGGGGACAGGGTACCGGGGAGCTGTTTTTT
TRBV29-1,TRBJ2-1,many,TRBD2,CSVTTSGNEQFF,TGCAGCGTTACGACTAGCGGCAATGAGCAGTTCTTC
TRBV14,TRBJ1-3,many,NA,CASSLSGTRNTIYF,TGTGCCAGCAGCCTGAGTGGGACCCGCAACACCATATATTTT
TRBV20-1,TRBJ2-1,NA,NA,CSARDLRSSEQFF,TGCAGTGCTAGAGATCTTAGGAGCTCTGAGCAGTTCTTC
TRBV7-2,TRBJ1-1,many,TRBD1,CASSSQGAQNTEAFF,TGTGCCAGCAGCTCCCAGGGGGCCCAGAACACTGAAGCTTTCTTT
TRBV18,TRBJ2-7,few,TRBD2,CASSPPRGLAGDYEQYF,TGTGCCAGCTCACCACCGCGGGGGCTAGCGGGAGACTACGAGCAGTACTTC
TRBV10-2,TRBJ1-1,few,TRBD1,CASSGSGGGTEAFF,TGCGCCAGCAGTGGATCAGGGGGCGGCACTGAAGCTTTCTTT
TRBV5-7,TRBJ2-4,few,TRBD1,CASSLRDRGLTGLSLAKNIQYF,TGTGCCAGCAGCTTGAGGGACAGGGGGCTGACCGGGTTGAGTTTGGCCAAAAACATTCAGTACTTC
TRBV29-1,TRBJ1-2,many,NA,CSVVDRANYGYTF,TGCAGCGTGGTTGACAGAGCTAACTATGGCTACACCTTC
TRBV6-2/TRBV6-3,TRBJ1-2,many,NA,CASIRDTANYGYTF,TGTGCCAGCATACGGGACACCGCTAACTATGGCTACACCTTC
TRBV20-1,TRBJ2-2,NA,TRBD2,CSARVAGATGELFF,TGCAGTGCTAGAGTAGCGGGGGCCACCGGGGAGCTGTTTTTT
TRBV18,TRBJ1-1,NA,NA,CASSPGGMNTEAFF,TGTGCCAGCTCCCCCGGGGGAATGAACACTGAAGCTTTCTTT
TRBV6-5,TRBJ1-6,many,NA,CASSYSRLNSPLHF,TGTGCCAGCAGTTACTCTCGGCTTAATTCACCCCTCCACTTT
TRBV6-5,TRBJ1-1,many,TRBD1,CASSGRQGNTEAFF,TGTGCCAGCAGTGGAAGACAGGGGAACACTGAAGCTTTCTTT
TRBV5-1,TRBJ1-2,many,TRBD1,CASSLGDREGRGYTF,TGCGCCAGCAGCTTGGGGGACAGGGAGGGCCGTGGCTACACCTTC
TRBV7-2,TRBJ1-5,many,NA,CASSLQGQPQHF,TGTGCCAGCAGCTTACAGGGTCAGCCCCAGCATTTT
TRBV29-1,TRBJ2-1,NA,NA,CSVEVSRGNEQFF,TGCAGCGTTGAAGTCTCTCGGGGTAATGAGCAGTTCTTC